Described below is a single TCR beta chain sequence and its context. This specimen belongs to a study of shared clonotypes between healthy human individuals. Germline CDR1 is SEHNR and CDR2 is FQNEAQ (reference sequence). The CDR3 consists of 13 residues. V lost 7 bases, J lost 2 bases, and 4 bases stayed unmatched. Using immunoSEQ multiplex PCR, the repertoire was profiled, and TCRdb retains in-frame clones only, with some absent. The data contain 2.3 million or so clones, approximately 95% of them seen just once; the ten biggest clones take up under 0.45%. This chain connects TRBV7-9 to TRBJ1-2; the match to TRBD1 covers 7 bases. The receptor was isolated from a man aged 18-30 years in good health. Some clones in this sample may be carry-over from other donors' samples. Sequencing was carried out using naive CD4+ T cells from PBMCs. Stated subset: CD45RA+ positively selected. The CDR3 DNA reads TGTGCCAGCACCAGGGGGTGGAACTATGGCTACACCTTC. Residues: CASTRGWNYGYTF. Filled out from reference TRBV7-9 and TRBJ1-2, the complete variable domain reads DTGVSQNPRHKITKRGQNVTFRCDPISEHNRLYWYRQTLGQGPEFLTYFQNEAQLEKSRLLSDRFSAERPKGSFSTLEIQRTEQGDSAMYLCASTRGWNYGYTFGSGTRLTVV.